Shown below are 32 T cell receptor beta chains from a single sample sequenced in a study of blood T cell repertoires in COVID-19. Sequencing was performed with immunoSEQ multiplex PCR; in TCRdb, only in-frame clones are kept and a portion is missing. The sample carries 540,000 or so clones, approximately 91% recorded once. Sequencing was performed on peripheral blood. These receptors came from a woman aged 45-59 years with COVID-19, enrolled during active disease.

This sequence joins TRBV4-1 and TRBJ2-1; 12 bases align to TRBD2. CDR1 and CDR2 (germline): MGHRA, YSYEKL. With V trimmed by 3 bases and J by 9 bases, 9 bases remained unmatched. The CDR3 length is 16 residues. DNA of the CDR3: TGCGCCAGCAGCCAGAACCTAGCGGGGGGGCGTGTTGAGCAGTTCTTC. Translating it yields CASSQNLAGGRVEQFF.

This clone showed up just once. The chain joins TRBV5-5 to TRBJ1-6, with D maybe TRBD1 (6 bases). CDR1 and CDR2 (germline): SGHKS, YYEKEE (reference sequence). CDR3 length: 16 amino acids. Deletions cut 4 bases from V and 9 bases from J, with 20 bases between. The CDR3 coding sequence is TGTGCCAGCAGCCCTGACGGGACAAGTCGGACTTCACCCCTCCACTTT. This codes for CASSPDGTSRTSPLHF.

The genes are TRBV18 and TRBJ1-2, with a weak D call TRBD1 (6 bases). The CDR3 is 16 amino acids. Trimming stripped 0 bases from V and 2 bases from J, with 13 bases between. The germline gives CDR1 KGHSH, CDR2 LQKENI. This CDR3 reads CASSPPGGASNYGYTF. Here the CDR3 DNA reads TGTGCCAGCTCACCACCGGGGGGGGCATCGAACTATGGCTACACCTTC. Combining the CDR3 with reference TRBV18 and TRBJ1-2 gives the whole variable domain NAGVMQNPRHLVRRRGQEARLRCSPMKGHSHVYWYRQLPEEGLKFMVYLQKENIIDESGMPKERFSAEFPKEGPSILRIQQVVRGDSAAYFCASSPPGGASNYGYTFGSGTRLTVV.

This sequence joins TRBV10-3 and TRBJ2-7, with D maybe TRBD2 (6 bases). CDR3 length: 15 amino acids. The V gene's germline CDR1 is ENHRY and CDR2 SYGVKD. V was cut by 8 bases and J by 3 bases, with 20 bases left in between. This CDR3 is CAISKGGDLLYEQYF. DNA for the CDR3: TGTGCCATCTCTAAGGGAGGTGACCTCCTCTACGAGCAGTACTTC.

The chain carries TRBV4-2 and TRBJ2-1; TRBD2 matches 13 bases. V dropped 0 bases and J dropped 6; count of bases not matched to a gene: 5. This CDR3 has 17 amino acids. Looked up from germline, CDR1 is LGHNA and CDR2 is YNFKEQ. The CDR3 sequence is CASSQDTSGGASNEQFF. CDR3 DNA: TGTGCCAGCAGCCAAGACACTAGCGGGGGGGCGAGCAATGAGCAGTTCTTC.

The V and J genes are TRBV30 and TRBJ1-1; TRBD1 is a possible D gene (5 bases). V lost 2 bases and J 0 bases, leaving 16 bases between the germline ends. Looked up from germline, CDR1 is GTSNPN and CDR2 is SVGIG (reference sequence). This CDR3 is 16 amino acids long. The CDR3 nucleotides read TGTGCCTGGAGTAGAAACTCGGGACTCGTGAACACTGAAGCTTTCTTT. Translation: CAWSRNSGLVNTEAFF.

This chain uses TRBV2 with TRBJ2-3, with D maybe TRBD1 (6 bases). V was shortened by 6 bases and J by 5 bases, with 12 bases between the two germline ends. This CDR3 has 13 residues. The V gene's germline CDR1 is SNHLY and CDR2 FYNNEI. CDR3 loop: CASSAARGDTQYF. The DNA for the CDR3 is TGTGCCAGCAGCGCGGCCAGGGGAGATACGCAGTATTTT.

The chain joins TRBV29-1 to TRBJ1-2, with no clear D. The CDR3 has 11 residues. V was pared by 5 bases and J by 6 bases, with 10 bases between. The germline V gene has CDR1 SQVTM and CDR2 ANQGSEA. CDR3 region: CSVSSGNGYTF. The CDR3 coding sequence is TGCAGCGTTTCGTCGGGTAATGGCTACACCTTC.

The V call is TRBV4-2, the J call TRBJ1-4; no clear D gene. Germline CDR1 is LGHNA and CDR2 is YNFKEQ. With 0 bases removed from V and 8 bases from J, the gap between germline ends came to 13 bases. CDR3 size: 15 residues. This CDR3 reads CASSQEYRRYEKLFF. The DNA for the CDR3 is TGTGCCAGCAGCCAAGAGTATAGGAGGTACGAAAAACTGTTTTTT.

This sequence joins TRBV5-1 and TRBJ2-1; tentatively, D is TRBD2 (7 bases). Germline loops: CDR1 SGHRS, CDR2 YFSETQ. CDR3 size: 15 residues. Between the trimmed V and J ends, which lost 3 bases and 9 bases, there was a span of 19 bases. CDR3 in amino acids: CASSSLGGGEGEQFF. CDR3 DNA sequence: TGCGCCAGCAGCTCCCTTGGGGGCGGGGAGGGTGAGCAGTTCTTC.

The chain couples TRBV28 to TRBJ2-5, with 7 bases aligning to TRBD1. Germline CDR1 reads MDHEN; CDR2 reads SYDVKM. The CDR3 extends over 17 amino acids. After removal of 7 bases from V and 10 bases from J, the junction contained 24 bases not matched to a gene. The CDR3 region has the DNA TGTGCCAGCAACCTCCCCTTGACAGGGCAGCCCACGGTCGGCCAGTACTTC. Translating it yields CASNLPLTGQPTVGQYF.

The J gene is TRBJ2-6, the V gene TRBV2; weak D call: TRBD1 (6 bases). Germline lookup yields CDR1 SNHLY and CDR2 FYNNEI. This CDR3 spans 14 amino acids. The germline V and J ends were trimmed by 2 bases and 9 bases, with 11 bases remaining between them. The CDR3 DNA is TGTGCCAGCAGTGAAACAGGGTGGCGCAACGTCCTGACTTTC. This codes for CASSETGWRNVLTF. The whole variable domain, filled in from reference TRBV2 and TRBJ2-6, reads EPEVTQTPSHQVTQMGQEVILRCVPISNHLYFYWYRQILGQKVEFLVSFYNNEISEKSEIFDDQFSVERPDGSNFTLKIRSTKLEDSAMYFCASSETGWRNVLTFGAGSRLTVL.

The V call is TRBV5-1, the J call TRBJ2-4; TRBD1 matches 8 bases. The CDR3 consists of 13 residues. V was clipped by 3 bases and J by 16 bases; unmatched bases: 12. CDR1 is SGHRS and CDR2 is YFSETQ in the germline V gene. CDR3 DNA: TGCGCCAGCAGCTGGCAGGGACAGGAGGTTGTCTACTTC. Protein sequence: CASSWQGQEVVYF.

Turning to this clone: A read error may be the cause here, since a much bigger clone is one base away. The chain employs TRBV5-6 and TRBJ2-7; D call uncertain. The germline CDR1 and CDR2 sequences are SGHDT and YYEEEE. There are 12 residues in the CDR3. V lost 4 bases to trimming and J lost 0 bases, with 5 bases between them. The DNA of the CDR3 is TGTGCCAGCAGCCCCGGCTCCTACGAGCAGTACTTC. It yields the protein CASSPGSYEQYF.

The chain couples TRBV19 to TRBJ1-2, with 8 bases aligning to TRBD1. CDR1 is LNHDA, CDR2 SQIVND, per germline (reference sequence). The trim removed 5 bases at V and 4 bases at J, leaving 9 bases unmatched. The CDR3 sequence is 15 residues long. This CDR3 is CASSLRGGQGYGYTF. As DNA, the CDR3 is TGTGCCAGTAGTCTAAGAGGTGGACAGGGCTATGGCTACACCTTC.

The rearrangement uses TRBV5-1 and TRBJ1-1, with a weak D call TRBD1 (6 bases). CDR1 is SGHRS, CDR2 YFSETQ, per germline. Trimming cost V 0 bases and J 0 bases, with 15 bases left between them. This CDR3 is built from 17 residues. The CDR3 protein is CASSLVSQGHMNTEAFF. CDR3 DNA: TGCGCCAGCAGCTTGGTTTCCCAGGGACACATGAACACTGAAGCTTTCTTT.

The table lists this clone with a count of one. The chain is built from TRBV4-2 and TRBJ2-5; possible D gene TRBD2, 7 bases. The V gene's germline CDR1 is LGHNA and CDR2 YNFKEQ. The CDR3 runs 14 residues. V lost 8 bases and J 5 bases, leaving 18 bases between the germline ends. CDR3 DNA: TGTGCCAGCGGAACCCTAGGGGGGGAGGAGACCCAGTACTTC. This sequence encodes CASGTLGGEETQYF.

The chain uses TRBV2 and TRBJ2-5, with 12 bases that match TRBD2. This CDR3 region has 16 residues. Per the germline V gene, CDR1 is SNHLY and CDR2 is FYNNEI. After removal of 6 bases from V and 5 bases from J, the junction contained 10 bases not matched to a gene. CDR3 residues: CASRRSSGGAPETQYF. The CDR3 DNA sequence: TGTGCCAGCAGGCGGTCTAGCGGGGGGGCCCCGGAGACCCAGTACTTC.

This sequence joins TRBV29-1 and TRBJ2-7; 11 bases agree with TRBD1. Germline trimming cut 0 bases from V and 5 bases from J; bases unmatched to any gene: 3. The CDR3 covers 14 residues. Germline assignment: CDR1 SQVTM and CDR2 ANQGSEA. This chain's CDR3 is CSVEEGQGGNEQYF. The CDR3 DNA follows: TGCAGCGTTGAAGAGGGACAGGGGGGGAACGAGCAGTACTTC.

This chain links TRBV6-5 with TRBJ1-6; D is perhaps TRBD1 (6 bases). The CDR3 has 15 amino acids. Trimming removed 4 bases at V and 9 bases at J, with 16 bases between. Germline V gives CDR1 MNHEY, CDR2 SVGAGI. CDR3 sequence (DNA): TGTGCCAGCAGTTCCCCCGGGACACCTTTTTCACCCCTCCACTTT. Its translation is CASSSPGTPFSPLHF.

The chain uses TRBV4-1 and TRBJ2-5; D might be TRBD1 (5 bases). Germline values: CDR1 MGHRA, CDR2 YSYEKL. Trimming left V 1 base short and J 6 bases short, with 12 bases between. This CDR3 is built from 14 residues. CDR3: CASSQVQGYQTQYF. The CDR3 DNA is TGCGCCAGCAGCCAAGTCCAGGGTTATCAGACCCAGTACTTC.

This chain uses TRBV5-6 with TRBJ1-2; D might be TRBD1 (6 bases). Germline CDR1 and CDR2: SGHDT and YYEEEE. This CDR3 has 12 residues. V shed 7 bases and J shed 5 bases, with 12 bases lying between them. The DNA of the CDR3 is TGTGCCAGCGAAGGGGACAAGTATGGCTACACCTTC. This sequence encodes CASEGDKYGYTF.

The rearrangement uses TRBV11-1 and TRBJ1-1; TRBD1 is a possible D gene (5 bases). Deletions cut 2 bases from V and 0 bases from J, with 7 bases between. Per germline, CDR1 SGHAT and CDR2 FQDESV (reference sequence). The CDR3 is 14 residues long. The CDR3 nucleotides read TGTGCCAGCAGCTTACCAGGGTTGAACACTGAAGCTTTCTTT. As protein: CASSLPGLNTEAFF.

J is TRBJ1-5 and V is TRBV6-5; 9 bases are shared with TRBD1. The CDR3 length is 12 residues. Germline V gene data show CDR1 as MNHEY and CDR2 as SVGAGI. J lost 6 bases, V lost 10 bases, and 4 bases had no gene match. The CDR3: CAIGQGSQPQHF. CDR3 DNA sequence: TGTGCCATAGGACAGGGGAGTCAGCCCCAGCATTTT.

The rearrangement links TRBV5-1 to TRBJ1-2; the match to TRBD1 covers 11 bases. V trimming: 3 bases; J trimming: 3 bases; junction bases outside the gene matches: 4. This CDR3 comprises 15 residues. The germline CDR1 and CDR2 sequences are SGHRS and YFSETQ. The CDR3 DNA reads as TGCGCCAGCAGCTCGGGACAGGGGGTCTACTATGGCTACACCTTC. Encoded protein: CASSSGQGVYYGYTF.

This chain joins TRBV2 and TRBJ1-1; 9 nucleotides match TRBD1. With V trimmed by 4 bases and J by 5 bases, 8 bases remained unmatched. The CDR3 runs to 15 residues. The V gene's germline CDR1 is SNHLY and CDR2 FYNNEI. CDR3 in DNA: TGTGCCAGCAGTGCCCTACAGGGGGCTTGGACTGAAGCTTTCTTT. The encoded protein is CASSALQGAWTEAFF. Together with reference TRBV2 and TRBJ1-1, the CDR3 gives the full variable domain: EPEVTQTPSHQVTQMGQEVILRCVPISNHLYFYWYRQILGQKVEFLVSFYNNEISEKSEIFDDQFSVERPDGSNFTLKIRSTKLEDSAMYFCASSALQGAWTEAFFGQGTRLTVV.

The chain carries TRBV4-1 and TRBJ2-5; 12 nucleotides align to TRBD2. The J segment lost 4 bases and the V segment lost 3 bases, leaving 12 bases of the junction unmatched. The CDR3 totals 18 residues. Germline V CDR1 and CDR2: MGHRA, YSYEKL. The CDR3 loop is CASSQPTLLAGGRETQYF. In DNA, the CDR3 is TGCGCCAGCAGCCAGCCGACTCTCCTAGCGGGGGGGAGAGAGACCCAGTACTTC.

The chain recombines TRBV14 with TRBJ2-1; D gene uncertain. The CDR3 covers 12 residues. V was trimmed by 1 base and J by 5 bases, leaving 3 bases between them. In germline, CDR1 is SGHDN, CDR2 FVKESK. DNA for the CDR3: TGTGCCAGCAGCCAAGGTAACAATGAGCAGTTCTTC. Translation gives CASSQGNNEQFF.

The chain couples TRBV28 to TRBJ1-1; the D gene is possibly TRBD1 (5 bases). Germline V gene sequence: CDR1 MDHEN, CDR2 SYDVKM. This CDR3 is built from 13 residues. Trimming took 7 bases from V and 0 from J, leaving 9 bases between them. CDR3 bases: TGTGCCAGCACCGGGACTCTGAACACTGAAGCTTTCTTT. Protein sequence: CASTGTLNTEAFF.

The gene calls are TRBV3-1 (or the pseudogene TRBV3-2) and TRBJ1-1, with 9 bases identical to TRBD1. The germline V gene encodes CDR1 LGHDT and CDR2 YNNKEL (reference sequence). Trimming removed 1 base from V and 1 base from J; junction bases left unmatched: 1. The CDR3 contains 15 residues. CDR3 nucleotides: TGTGCCAGCAGCCAAGTGACAGGGGGGAACACTGAAGCTTTCTTT. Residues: CASSQVTGGNTEAFF.

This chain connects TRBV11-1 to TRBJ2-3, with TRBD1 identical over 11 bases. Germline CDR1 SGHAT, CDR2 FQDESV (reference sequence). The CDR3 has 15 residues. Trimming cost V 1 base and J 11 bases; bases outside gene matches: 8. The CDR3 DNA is TGTGCCAGCAGCTTAGGGCCGGACAGGGGGCAAGAGCAGTATTTT. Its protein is CASSLGPDRGQEQYF.

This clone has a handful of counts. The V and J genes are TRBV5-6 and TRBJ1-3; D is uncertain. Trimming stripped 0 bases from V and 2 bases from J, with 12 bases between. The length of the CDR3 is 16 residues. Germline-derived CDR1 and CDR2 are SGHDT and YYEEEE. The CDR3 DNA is TGTGCCAGCAGCTTGGGATATGGCAGTGCTGGAAACACCATATATTTT. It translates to CASSLGYGSAGNTIYF.